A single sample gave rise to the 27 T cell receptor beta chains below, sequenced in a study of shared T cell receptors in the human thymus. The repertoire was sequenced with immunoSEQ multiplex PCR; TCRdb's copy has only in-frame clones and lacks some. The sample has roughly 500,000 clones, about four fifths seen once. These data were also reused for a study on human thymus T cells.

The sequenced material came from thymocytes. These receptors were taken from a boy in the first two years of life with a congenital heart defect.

In nucleotides, the CDR3 is TGCGCCAGCAGCTTGGCCCAACAGGGCTACGAGCAGTACTTC. Its protein is CASSLAQQGYEQYF. The V call is TRBV5-1, the J call TRBJ2-7; D is possibly TRBD1 (6 bases). The germline CDR1 and CDR2 sequences are SGHRS and YFSETQ. There are 14 residues in the CDR3. Trimming pared 0 bases from V and 3 bases from J, leaving 10 bases between.

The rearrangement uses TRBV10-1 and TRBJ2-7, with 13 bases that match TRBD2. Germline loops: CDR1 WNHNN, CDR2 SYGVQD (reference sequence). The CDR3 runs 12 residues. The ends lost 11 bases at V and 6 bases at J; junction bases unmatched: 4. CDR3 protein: CAGRLAGGEQYF. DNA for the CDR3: TGCGCCGGTAGACTAGCGGGAGGCGAGCAGTACTTC.

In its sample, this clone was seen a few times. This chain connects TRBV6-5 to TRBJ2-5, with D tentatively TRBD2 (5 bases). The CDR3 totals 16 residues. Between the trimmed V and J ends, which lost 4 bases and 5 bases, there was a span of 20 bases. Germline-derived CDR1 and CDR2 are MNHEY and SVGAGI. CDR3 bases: TGTGCCAGCAGTTCGTCGAGGGTACAGCTGATGGAGACCCAGTACTTC. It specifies CASSSSRVQLMETQYF.

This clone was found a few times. For the CDR3, the DNA is TGCGCCAGCAGCGCAGCAGATACGCAGTATTTT. Residues: CASSAADTQYF. The chain links TRBV4-1 to TRBJ2-3; D gene ambiguous. CDR1 is MGHRA, CDR2 YSYEKL, per germline. The ends were cut back, 5 bases at V and 4 bases at J, with 4 bases in the middle. This CDR3 has 11 residues.

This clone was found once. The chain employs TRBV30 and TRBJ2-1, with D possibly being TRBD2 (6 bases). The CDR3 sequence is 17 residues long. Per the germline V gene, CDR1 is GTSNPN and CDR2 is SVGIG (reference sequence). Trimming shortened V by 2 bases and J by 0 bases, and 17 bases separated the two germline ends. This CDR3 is CAWSNPRGDSSYNEQFF. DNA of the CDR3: TGTGCCTGGAGTAACCCCCGAGGGGACTCCTCCTACAATGAGCAGTTCTTC.

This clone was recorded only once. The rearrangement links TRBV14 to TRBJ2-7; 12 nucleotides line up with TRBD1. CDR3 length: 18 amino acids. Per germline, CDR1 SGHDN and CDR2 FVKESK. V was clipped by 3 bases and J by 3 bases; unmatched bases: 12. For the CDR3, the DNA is TGTGCCAGCAGCCAGTTTGGGACAGGGGGCCCAGCCCGCTACGAGCAGTACTTC. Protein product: CASSQFGTGGPARYEQYF.

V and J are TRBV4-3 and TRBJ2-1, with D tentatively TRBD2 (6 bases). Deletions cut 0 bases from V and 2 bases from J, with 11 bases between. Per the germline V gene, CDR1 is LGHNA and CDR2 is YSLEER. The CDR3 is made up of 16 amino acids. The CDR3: CASSQDLGEAYNEQFF. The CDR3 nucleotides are TGCGCCAGCAGCCAAGATCTGGGGGAGGCCTACAATGAGCAGTTCTTC.

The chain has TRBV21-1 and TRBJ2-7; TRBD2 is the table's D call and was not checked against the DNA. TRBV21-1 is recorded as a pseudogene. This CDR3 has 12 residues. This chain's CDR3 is CASSKGAPEQYF. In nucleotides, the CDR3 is TGTGCCAGCAGCAAAGGAGCTCCCGAGCAGTACTTC.

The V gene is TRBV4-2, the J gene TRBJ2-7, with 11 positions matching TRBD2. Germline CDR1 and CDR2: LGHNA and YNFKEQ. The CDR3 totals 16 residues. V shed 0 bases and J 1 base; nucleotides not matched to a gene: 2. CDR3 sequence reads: CASSQDSGRDSYEQYF. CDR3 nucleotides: TGTGCCAGCAGCCAAGATAGCGGGAGGGATTCCTACGAGCAGTACTTC.

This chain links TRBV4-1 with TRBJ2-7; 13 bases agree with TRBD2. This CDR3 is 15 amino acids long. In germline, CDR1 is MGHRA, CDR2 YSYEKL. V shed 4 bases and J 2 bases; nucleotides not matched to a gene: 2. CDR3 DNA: TGCGCCAGCAGCCCGGGACTAGCGGGGCCCTACGAGCAGTACTTC. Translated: CASSPGLAGPYEQYF.

The CDR3 bases are TGTGCCAGCAGCTTAGCGATGGGACTAGCGGGAGTGAGGTCCTACAATGAGCAGTTCTTC. The encoded protein is CASSLAMGLAGVRSYNEQFF. The genes are TRBV7-2 and TRBJ2-1; TRBD2 matches at 14 bases. V was pared by 0 bases and J by 1 base, with 8 bases of the junction left unmatched. The length of the CDR3 is 20 residues. The V gene's germline CDR1 is SGHTA and CDR2 FQGNSA. The variable domain in full, with the rest retrieved from reference TRBV7-2 and TRBJ2-1, is GAGVSQSPSNKVTEKGKDVELRCDPISGHTALYWYRQSLGQGLEFLIYFQGNSAPDKSGLPSDRFSAERTGGSVSTLTIQRTQQEDSAVYLCASSLAMGLAGVRSYNEQFFGPGTRLTVL.

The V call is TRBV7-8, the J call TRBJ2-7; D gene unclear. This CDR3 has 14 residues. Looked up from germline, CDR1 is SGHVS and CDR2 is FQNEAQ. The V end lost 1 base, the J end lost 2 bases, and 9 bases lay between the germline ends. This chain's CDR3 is CASSLGGPPYEQYF. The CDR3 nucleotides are TGTGCCAGCAGCTTAGGCGGCCCCCCCTACGAGCAGTACTTC.

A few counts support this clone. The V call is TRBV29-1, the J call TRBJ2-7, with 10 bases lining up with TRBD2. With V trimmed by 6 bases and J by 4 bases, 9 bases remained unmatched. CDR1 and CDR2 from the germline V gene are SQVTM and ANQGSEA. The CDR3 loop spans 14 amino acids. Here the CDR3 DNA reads TGCAGCGTCGACCTAGCGGGAGAGGTATACGAGCAGTACTTC. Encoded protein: CSVDLAGEVYEQYF.

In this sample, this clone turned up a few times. The CDR3 DNA reads TGCAGCGCCGGGACAGGGGGGGCCTACGAGCAGTACTTC. This encodes CSAGTGGAYEQYF. V and J are TRBV29-1 and TRBJ2-7, with 11 bases fitting TRBD1. The CDR3 length is 13 residues. Trimming cost V 7 bases and J 2 bases; bases outside gene matches: 4. Germline CDR1 is SQVTM and CDR2 is ANQGSEA.

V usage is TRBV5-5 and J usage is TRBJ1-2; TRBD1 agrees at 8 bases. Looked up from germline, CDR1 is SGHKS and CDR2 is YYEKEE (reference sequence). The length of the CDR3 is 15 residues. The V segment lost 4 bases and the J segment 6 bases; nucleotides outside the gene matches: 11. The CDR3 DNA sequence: TGTGCCAGCAGCGCCGAAATAACGGACAGGGATGGCTACACCTTC. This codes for CASSAEITDRDGYTF.

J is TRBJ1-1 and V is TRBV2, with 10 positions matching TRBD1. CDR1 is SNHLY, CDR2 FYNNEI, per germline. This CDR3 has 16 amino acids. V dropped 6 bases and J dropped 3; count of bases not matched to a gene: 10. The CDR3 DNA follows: TGTGCCAGCAGCCTCGGACAGGGGGAGAGGGACACTGAAGCTTTCTTT. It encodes CASSLGQGERDTEAFF. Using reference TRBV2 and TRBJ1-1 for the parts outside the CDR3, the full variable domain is EPEVTQTPSHQVTQMGQEVILRCVPISNHLYFYWYRQILGQKVEFLVSFYNNEISEKSEIFDDQFSVERPDGSNFTLKIRSTKLEDSAMYFCASSLGQGERDTEAFFGQGTRLTVV.

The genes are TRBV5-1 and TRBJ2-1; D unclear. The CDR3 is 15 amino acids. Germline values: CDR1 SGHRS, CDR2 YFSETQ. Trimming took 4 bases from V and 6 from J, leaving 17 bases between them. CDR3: CASSGVGRSRNEQFF. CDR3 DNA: TGCGCCAGCAGCGGAGTAGGAAGGTCTCGCAATGAGCAGTTCTTC.

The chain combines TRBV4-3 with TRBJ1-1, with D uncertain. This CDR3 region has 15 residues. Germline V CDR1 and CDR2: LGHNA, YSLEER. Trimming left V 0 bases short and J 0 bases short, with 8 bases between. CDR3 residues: CASSQEGGMNTEAFF. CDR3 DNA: TGCGCCAGCAGCCAAGAGGGAGGGATGAACACTGAAGCTTTCTTT.

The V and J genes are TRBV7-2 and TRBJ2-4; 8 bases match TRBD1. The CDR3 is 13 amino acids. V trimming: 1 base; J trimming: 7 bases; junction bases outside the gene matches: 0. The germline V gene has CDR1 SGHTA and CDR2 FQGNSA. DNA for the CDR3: TGTGCCAGCAGCTTAGGACAGGGGAACATTCAGTACTTC. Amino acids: CASSLGQGNIQYF.

The CDR3 spells CASSPRSLYEKLFF. Here the CDR3 DNA reads TGTGCCAGCAGCCCTCGGTCCTTGTACGAAAAACTGTTTTTT. The gene calls are TRBV6-1 and TRBJ1-4; the D is unclear. The CDR3 is 14 residues long. Trimming removed 6 bases from V and 8 bases from J, with 16 bases in between. The germline CDR1 and CDR2 sequences are MNHNS and SASEGT.

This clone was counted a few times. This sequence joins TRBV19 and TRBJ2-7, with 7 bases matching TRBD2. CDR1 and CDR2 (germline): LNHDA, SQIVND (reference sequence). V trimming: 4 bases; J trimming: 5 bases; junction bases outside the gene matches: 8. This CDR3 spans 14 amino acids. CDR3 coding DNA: TGTGCCAGTAGTAGGGGCGGGAGATTCGACGAGCAGTACTTC. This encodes CASSRGGRFDEQYF.

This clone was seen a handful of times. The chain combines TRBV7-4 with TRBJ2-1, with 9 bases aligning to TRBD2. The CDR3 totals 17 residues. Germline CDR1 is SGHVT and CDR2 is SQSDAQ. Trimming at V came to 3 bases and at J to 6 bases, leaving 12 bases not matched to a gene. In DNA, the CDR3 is TGTGCCAGCAGCTTTAGCGGGAGCAGTATCAACGGCAATGAGCAGTTCTTC. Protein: CASSFSGSSINGNEQFF.

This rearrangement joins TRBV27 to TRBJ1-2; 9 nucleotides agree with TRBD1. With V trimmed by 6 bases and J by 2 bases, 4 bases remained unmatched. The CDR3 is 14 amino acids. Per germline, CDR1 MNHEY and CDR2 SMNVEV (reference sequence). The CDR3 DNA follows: TGTGCCAGCAGCAGGGACAGGGCCAACTATGGCTACACCTTC. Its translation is CASSRDRANYGYTF.

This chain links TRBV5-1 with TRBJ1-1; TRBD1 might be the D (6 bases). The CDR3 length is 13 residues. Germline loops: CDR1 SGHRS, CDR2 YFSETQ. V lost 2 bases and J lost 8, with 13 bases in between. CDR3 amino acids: CASSFALGTEAFF. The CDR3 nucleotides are TGCGCCAGCAGCTTTGCCCTAGGGACAGAAGCTTTCTTT.

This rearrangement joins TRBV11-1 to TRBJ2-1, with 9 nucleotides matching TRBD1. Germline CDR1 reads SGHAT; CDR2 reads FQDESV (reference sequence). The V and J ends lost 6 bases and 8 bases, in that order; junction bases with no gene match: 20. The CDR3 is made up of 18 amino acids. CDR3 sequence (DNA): TGTGCCAGCAGATCCTGTCTGGAGGACAGGGGAAATCAGGATGAGCAGTTCTTC. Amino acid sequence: CASRSCLEDRGNQDEQFF. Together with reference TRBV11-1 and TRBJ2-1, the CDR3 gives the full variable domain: EAEVAQSPRYKITEKSQAVAFWCDPISGHATLYWYRQILGQGPELLVQFQDESVVDDSQLPKDRFSAERLKGVDSTLKIQPAELGDSAMYLCASRSCLEDRGNQDEQFFGPGTRLTVL.

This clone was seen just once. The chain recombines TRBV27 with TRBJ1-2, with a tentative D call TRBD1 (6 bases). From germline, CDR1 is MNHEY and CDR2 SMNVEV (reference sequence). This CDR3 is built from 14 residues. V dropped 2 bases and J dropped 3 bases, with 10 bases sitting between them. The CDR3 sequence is CASSLRQGHYGYTF. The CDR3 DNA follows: TGTGCCAGCAGTTTACGGCAGGGGCACTATGGCTACACCTTC.

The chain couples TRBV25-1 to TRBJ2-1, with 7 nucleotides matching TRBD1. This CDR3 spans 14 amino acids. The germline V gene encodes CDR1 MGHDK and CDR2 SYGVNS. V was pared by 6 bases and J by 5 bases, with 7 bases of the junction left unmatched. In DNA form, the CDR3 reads TGTGCCAGCAGGACGGGACAGACTAACAATGAGCAGTTCTTC. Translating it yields CASRTGQTNNEQFF.